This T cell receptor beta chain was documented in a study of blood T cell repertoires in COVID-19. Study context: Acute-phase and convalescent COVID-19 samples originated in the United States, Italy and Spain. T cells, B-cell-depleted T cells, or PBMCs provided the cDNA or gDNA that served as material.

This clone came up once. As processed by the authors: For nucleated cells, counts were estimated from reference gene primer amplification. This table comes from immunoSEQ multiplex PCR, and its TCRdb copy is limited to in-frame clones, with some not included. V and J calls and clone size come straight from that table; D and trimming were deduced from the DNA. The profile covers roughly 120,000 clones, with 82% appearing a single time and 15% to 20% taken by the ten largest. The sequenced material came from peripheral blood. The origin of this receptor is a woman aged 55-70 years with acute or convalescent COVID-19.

The CDR3 DNA is TGTGCCACATCACAGCCCACCGGGGAGCTGTTTTTT. This translates into CATSQPTGELFF. The chain uses TRBV10-3 and TRBJ2-2; unclear D gene. V was clipped by 10 bases and J by 4 bases, with 10 bases between them. This CDR3 is built from 12 residues. The V gene's germline CDR1 is ENHRY and CDR2 SYGVKD.